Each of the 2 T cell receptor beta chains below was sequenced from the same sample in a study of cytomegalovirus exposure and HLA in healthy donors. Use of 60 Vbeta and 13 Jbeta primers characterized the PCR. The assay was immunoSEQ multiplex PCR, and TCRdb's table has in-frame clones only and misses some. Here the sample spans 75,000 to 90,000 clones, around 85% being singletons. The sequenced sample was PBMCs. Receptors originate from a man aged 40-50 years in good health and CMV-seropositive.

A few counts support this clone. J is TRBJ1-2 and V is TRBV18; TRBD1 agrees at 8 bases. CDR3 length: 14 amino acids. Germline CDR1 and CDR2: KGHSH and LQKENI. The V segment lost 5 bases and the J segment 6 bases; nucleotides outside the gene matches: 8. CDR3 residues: CASSTYQGADGYTF. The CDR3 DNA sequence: TGTGCCAGCTCAACATACCAGGGGGCGGATGGCTACACCTTC.

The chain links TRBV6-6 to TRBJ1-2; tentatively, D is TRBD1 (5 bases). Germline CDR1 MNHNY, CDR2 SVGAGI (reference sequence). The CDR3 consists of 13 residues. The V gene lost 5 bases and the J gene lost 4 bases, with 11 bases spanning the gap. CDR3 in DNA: TGTGCCAGCAGTCCCACAGGAACCTATGGCTACACCTTC. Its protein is CASSPTGTYGYTF.